This TCR beta chain appears in the sequencing data of a study of neoadjuvant anti-PD-1 for oral cavity cancer. The study, taken as a whole, reports: With three patients per group, TCR findings need larger cohorts.

Libraries were prepared by immunoSEQ multiplex PCR; TCRdb keeps only in-frame clonotypes and omits some of them. The sample yields approximately 12,000 clones, more than 55% seen once. Worth noting for this clone: Antigen specificity is unknown.

Germline CDR1 and CDR2: MNHEY and SMNVEV (reference sequence). Trimming cost V 3 bases and J 2 bases; bases outside gene matches: 8. CDR3 length equals 17 residues. This rearrangement joins TRBV27 to TRBJ2-7; 12 bases map to TRBD2. This TCR derives from a person aged 35-80 years with oral cavity squamous cell carcinoma. This specimen was tumor tissue, taken before nivolumab (anti-PD-1) treatment. CDR3 in amino acids: CASSFLTSGSSPYEQYF. In nucleotides, the CDR3 is TGTGCCAGCAGTTTTCTGACTAGCGGGAGCTCCCCCTACGAGCAGTACTTC.